These T cell receptor beta chains were read from a single sample in a study of blood T cell repertoires in COVID-19. The data were produced by immunoSEQ multiplex PCR, yet TCRdb's version contains in-frame clones alone and is incomplete. In the table there are a few hundred thousand clones, roughly 85% of which are singletons. Source material: peripheral blood. The origin of the receptors is a man in his forties or fifties with acute or convalescent COVID-19. Each CDR3 is given with its conserved first and last residue. D genes are given only for firm matches. Expanded clones get a size class; other rows say once, few or many, or leave the size out.

v_call,j_call,clone_size,d_call,cdr3_aa,cdr3_nt
TRBV12-3/TRBV12-4,TRBJ1-1,.,.,CASSSAPGTEAFF,TGTGCCAGCAGTTCGGCCCCGGGTACTGAAGCTTTCTTT
TRBV4-2,TRBJ2-6,.,TRBD1,CASSQATGRPSGANVLTF,TGTGCCAGCAGCCAAGCGACAGGGCGGCCCTCTGGGGCCAACGTCCTGACTTTC
TRBV7-8,TRBJ2-3,.,TRBD2,CASSLEGGGIRYTQYF,TGTGCCAGCAGCTTAGAAGGCGGGGGGATACGGTATACGCAGTATTTT
TRBV20-1,TRBJ2-7,.,.,CSASLRLQTYEQYF,TGCAGTGCTAGTTTACGATTACAAACCTACGAGCAGTACTTC
TRBV21-1,TRBJ2-7,.,.,CASSKGPPQGARDEQYF,TGTGCCAGCAGCAAAGGTCCCCCACAGGGGGCGAGAGACGAGCAGTACTTC
TRBV5-4,TRBJ1-2,.,TRBD1,CASSFRAQGAKGYTF,TGTGCCAGCAGCTTTCGCGCTCAGGGGGCTAAGGGCTACACCTTC
TRBV5-6,TRBJ2-5,once,.,CASSLEARETQYF,TGTGCCAGCAGCTTGGAAGCCAGGGAGACCCAGTACTTC
TRBV6-5,TRBJ2-7,.,TRBD1,CASSLTGMGTYEQYF,TGTGCCAGCAGCTTGACAGGGATGGGTACCTACGAGCAGTACTTC
TRBV7-9,TRBJ1-4,.,.,CASSPEGVREKLFF,TGTGCCAGCAGCCCCGAGGGGGTGCGGGAAAAACTGTTTTTT
TRBV7-2,TRBJ2-7,.,.,CASSPQGSLYEQYF,TGTGCCAGCAGCCCCCAGGGGTCCCTCTACGAGCAGTACTTC
TRBV7-9,TRBJ2-3,.,TRBD2,CASSPSGGSTDTQYF,TGTGCCAGCAGCCCTAGCGGGGGTAGCACAGATACGCAGTATTTT
TRBV5-1,TRBJ1-3,.,.,CASRGTTSSGNTIYF,TGCGCCAGCAGGGGTACTACCTCCTCTGGAAACACCATATATTTT
TRBV6-2/TRBV6-3,TRBJ1-3,.,TRBD1,CASSYRRDRRDTIYF,TGTGCCAGCAGTTACAGAAGGGACAGGAGAGACACCATATATTTT
TRBV28,TRBJ2-2,.,.,CASSFWQNTGELFF,TGTGCCAGCAGTTTCTGGCAGAACACCGGGGAGCTGTTTTTT
TRBV10-3,TRBJ2-5,once,TRBD1,CAISEPGGQGFQETQYF,TGTGCCATCAGTGAACCTGGGGGACAGGGGTTTCAAGAGACCCAGTACTTC
TRBV6-5,TRBJ2-2,.,TRBD1,CASSYRQGALELFF,TGTGCCAGCAGTTACAGGCAGGGGGCGCTTGAGCTGTTTTTT
TRBV19,TRBJ1-2,.,TRBD1,CASSETLRGTGAGYTF,TGTGCCAGTAGTGAAACCCTGAGGGGGACAGGGGCTGGCTACACCTTC
TRBV3-1/TRBV3-2,TRBJ2-3,.,TRBD1,CASSHGQGYDTQYF,TGTGCCAGCAGCCATGGACAGGGCTACGATACGCAGTATTTT
TRBV6-5,TRBJ1-3,.,.,CASSYPGESSGNTIYF,TGTGCCAGCAGTTACCCCGGGGAATCCTCTGGAAACACCATATATTTT
TRBV7-9,TRBJ2-7,.,.,CASSLEAAEQYF,TGTGCCAGCAGCCTCGAAGCGGCCGAGCAGTACTTC
TRBV28,TRBJ2-3,.,TRBD2,CASTYSGGVTTDTQYF,TGTGCCAGCACCTATAGCGGGGGGGTTACCACAGATACGCAGTATTTT
TRBV5-4,TRBJ1-1,.,.,CASSLGGSRGVYTEAFF,TGTGCCAGCAGCTTGGGCGGCAGTCGGGGGGTGTACACTGAAGCTTTCTTT
TRBV7-3,TRBJ1-4,.,.,CASSLSPRDEKLFF,TGTGCCAGCAGCTTATCGCCTCGGGATGAAAAACTGTTTTTT
TRBV27,TRBJ1-1,.,TRBD1,CASNLSGGRTEAFF,TGTGCCAGCAATCTCTCAGGGGGCAGGACTGAAGCTTTCTTT
TRBV7-2,TRBJ2-7,few,TRBD2,CASSFTSGGTYEQYF,TGTGCCAGCAGCTTTACTAGCGGGGGGACCTACGAGCAGTACTTC
TRBV3-1/TRBV3-2,TRBJ2-2,.,.,CASNPGAATGELFF,TGTGCCAGCAACCCAGGAGCGGCAACCGGGGAGCTGTTTTTT
TRBV13,TRBJ2-7,.,.,CASSFELVLSEQYF,TGTGCCAGCAGCTTCGAACTAGTTTTATCCGAGCAGTACTTC
TRBV24-1,TRBJ1-1,.,TRBD1,CATSEPDRAEAFF,TGTGCCACCAGTGAGCCAGACAGGGCTGAAGCTTTCTTT
TRBV7-9,TRBJ1-1,few,.,CASSLALGRNTEAFF,TGTGCCAGCAGCTTAGCGCTGGGGAGGAACACTGAAGCTTTCTTT